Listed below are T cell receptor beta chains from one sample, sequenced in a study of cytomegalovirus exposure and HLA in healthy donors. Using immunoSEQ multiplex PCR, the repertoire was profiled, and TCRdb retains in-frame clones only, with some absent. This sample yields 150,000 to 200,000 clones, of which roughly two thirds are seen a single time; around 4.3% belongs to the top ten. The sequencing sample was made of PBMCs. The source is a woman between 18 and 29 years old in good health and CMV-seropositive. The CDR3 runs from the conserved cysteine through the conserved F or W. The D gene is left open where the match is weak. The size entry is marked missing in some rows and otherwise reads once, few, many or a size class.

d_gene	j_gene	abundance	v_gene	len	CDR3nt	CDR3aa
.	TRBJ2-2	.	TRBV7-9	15	TGTGCCAGCAGCTTGGGGACGGGGGACACCGGGGAGCTGTTTTTT	CASSLGTGDTGELFF
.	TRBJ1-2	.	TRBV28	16	TGTGCCAGCAGTTCCCCACAGAGACAGCCCTACTATGGCTACACCTTC	CASSSPQRQPYYGYTF
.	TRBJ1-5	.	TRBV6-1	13	TGTGCCAGCATCCCGGACAGAGGTAGGCCCCAGCATTTT	CASIPDRGRPQHF
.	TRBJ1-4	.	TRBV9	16	TGTGCCAGCAGCGTCTCCGACAGAGACTTTAATGAAAAACTGTTTTTT	CASSVSDRDFNEKLFF
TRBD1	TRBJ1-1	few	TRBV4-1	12	TGCGCCAGCAGGAACAGGGGGCTAGGAGCTTTCTTT	CASRNRGLGAFF
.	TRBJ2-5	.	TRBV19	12	TGTGCCAGTAAAGACAGCCAAGAGACCCAGTACTTC	CASKDSQETQYF
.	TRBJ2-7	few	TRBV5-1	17	TGCGCCAGCAGCTTGCCCTCGAGCGGCGAATCTCTCTACGAGCAGTACTTC	CASSLPSSGESLYEQYF
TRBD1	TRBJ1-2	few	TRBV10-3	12	TGTGCCATCAGCGGCGGACAGGGTCTCTACACCTTC	CAISGGQGLYTF
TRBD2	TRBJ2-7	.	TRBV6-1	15	TGTGCCAGCAGAGGCGGACTAGCGGCTGTCGACGAGCAGTACTTC	CASRGGLAAVDEQYF
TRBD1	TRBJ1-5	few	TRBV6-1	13	TGTGCCAGCAGGGTCAGGGGGCAGGGACCCCAGCATTTT	CASRVRGQGPQHF
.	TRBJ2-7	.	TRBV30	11	TGTGCCTGGAGTAATGAGTACGAGCAGTACTTC	CAWSNEYEQYF
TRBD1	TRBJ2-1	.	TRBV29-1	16	TGCAGCGGAACGAAAACAGGGGGGAGTATAACGAGTGAGCAGTTCTTC	CSGTKTGGSITSEQFF
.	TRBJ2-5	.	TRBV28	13	TGTGCCAGCATCTCTCCGGTCGGAGAGACCCAGTACTTC	CASISPVGETQYF
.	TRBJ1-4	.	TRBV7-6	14	TGTGCCAGCAGCCCGAGAGGTAGTAATGAAAAACTGTTTTTT	CASSPRGSNEKLFF
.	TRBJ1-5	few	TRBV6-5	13	TGTGCCAGCAGACTTTATAGCAATCAGCCCCAGCATTTT	CASRLYSNQPQHF
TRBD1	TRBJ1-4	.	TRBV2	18	TGTGCCAGCAGTGTAAAGACTGACAGGGGGCCTCTTAATGAAAAACTGTTTTTT	CASSVKTDRGPLNEKLFF
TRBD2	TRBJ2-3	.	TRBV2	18	TGTGCCACTACCGGGACTAGCGGGAGGATCCGCGGCGCAGATACGCAGTATTTT	CATTGTSGRIRGADTQYF
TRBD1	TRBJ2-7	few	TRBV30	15	TGTGCCTGGACCTCAAGGAGGACAGGGACCGCCGAGCAGTACTTC	CAWTSRRTGTAEQYF
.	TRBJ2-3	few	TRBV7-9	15	TGTGCCAGCAGCTCGACAGGTTCCGCCACAGATACGCAGTATTTT	CASSSTGSATDTQYF
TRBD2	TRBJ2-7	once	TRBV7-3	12	TGTGCCAGCAGCACTGCCGGGGGGGAGCAGTACTTC	CASSTAGGEQYF
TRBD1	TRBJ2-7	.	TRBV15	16	TGTGCCACCAGCAAAAGAGGGGACAGGGGGGCCTACGAGCAGTACTTC	CATSKRGDRGAYEQYF
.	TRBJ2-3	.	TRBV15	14	TGTGCCACCAGCAGAGATCCATTTGGGAGCATGCAGTATTTT	CATSRDPFGSMQYF
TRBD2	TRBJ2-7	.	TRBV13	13	TGTGCCACCAAGACTAGCGGGTCCTACGAGCAGTACTTC	CATKTSGSYEQYF
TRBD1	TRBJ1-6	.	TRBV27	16	TGTGCCAGCAGTTTATCTGTGACAGGGAATAATTCACCCCTCCACTTT	CASSLSVTGNNSPLHF
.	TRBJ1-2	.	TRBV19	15	TGTGCCAGTAGTCCTGGAGCGGGGGGTAACTATGGCTACACCTTC	CASSPGAGGNYGYTF
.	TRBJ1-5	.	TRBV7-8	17	TGTGCCAGCAGCTTAAGGGGCTATATTGGGGGCAATCAGCCCCAGCATTTT	CASSLRGYIGGNQPQHF
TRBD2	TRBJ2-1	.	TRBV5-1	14	TGCGCCAGCAGCTTGAATGGGGAGCGGGAGAAGCAGTTCTTC	CASSLNGEREKQFF
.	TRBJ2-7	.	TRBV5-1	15	TGCGCCAGCAGCTTCGCGGGTAATAACGCCTACGAGCAGTACTTC	CASSFAGNNAYEQYF
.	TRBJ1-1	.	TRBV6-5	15	TGTGCCAGCAGTCATCCAAGGAGGGAGGACACTGAAGCTTTCTTT	CASSHPRREDTEAFF